A single sample is the source of the 12 T cell receptor beta chains below, sequenced in a study of T cells in Graves' hyperthyroidism and ophthalmopathy. Amplification of TCR beta CDR3 regions was performed using RNA transcripts as template. The HTBI set primed first-round TCR CDR3 RT-PCR. TCRdb analysed the multiplex PCR reads with MiXCR anew, one entry per CDR3 protein. The profile shows over 350,000 distinct CDR3 sequences, about 14% of them singletons. The sequenced material came from blood. Receptors originate from a man over 45 with Graves' ophthalmopathy.

This clonotype was counted many times. V gene TRBV11-2 combines with J gene TRBJ2-5; D ambiguous. CDR3 length: 12 residues. The V gene lost 2 bases and the J gene lost 5 bases, with 6 bases spanning the gap. The germline gives CDR1 SGHAT, CDR2 FQNNGV. The CDR3, as DNA: TGTGCCAGCAGCTTAAAGGCTGAGACCCAGTACTTC. The encoded protein is CASSLKAETQYF.

This clonotype was seen many times. The J gene is TRBJ1-1, the V gene TRBV5-1; TRBD1 might be the D (5 bases). The V end lost 10 bases, the J end lost 4 bases, and 11 bases lay between the germline ends. CDR1 is SGHRS, CDR2 YFSETQ, per germline. The CDR3 sequence is 11 residues long. The CDR3 bases are TGCGCCTCCCACGGGGGCACTGAAGCTTTCTTT. Its protein is CASHGGTEAFF. The entire variable domain, with the rest obtained from reference TRBV5-1 and TRBJ1-1, is as follows: KAGVTQTPRYLIKTRGQQVTLSCSPISGHRSVSWYQQTPGQGLQFLFEYFSETQRNKGNFPGRFSGRQFSNSRSEMNVSTLELGDSALYLCASHGGTEAFFGQGTRLTVV.

This clonotype was observed many times. The V and J genes are TRBV14 and TRBJ2-1, with 9 bases that match TRBD2. V dropped 4 bases and J dropped 6; count of bases not matched to a gene: 10. Germline V gene lookup returns CDR1 SGHDN and CDR2 FVKESK. CDR3 length equals 16 residues. CDR3 in DNA: TGTGCCAGCAGCCGCCTTAAAGCGGGAGGTTTCAATGAGCAGTTCTTC. It specifies CASSRLKAGGFNEQFF.

This sequence joins TRBV19 and TRBJ1-5; 7 bases are a match to TRBD1. Trimming removed 3 bases from V and 3 bases from J; junction bases left unmatched: 8. Germline V CDR1 and CDR2: LNHDA, SQIVND (reference sequence). This CDR3 is built from 16 residues. The CDR3 nucleotides are TGTGCCAGTAGTATTGGGGGACAGACTATCAATCAGCCCCAGCATTTT. Protein: CASSIGGQTINQPQHF.

The gene calls are TRBV19 and TRBJ2-3; 7 nucleotides line up with TRBD2. The CDR3 length is 14 residues. The V gene end was trimmed by 4 bases and the J gene end by 3 bases; junction bases not matched to a gene: 4. Germline V gives CDR1 LNHDA, CDR2 SQIVND (reference sequence). Written as DNA, the CDR3 is TGTGCCAGTAGTAGGGAGGGCCGAACAGATACGCAGTATTTT. It translates to CASSREGRTDTQYF.

This clonotype was seen more than once but under ten times. The genes are TRBV27 and TRBJ1-5, with D unresolved. The CDR3 has 12 amino acids. Germline-derived CDR1 and CDR2 are MNHEY and SMNVEV (reference sequence). V was trimmed by 4 bases and J by 4 bases, leaving 5 bases between them. The CDR3 loop is CASSYGNQPQHF. The CDR3 nucleotides are TGTGCCAGCAGTTATGGGAATCAGCCCCAGCATTTT.

This clonotype occurred many times. The V gene is TRBV20-1, the J gene TRBJ2-1; perhaps TRBD1 as D (6 bases). Trimming shortened V by 2 bases and J by 2 bases, and 13 bases separated the two germline ends. The V gene's germline CDR1 is DFQATT and CDR2 SNEGSKA (reference sequence). The CDR3 covers 15 residues. CDR3 DNA: TGCAGTGCTAGAACAGGGTCTGCGGCCTACAATGAGCAGTTCTTC. It specifies CSARTGSAAYNEQFF.

The V call is TRBV19, the J call TRBJ2-3; TRBD2 aligns across 8 bases. Trimming took 4 bases from V and 2 from J; bases not matched to a gene: 8. This CDR3 spans 16 amino acids. The germline CDR1 and CDR2 sequences are LNHDA and SQIVND (reference sequence). CDR3: CASSTGRLAFTDTQYF. The DNA of the CDR3 is TGTGCCAGTAGTACAGGGCGACTAGCGTTCACAGATACGCAGTATTTT.

This clonotype has just a few counts. The rearrangement uses TRBV5-1 and TRBJ2-1; 7 nucleotides match TRBD2. The CDR3 totals 15 residues. The V segment lost 0 bases and the J segment 7 bases; nucleotides outside the gene matches: 7. Germline CDR1 reads SGHRS; CDR2 reads YFSETQ. CDR3 protein: CASSLESGMSNEQFF. DNA of the CDR3: TGCGCCAGCAGCTTGGAGAGCGGGATGTCAAATGAGCAGTTCTTC. Together with reference TRBV5-1 and TRBJ2-1, the CDR3 gives the full variable domain: KAGVTQTPRYLIKTRGQQVTLSCSPISGHRSVSWYQQTPGQGLQFLFEYFSETQRNKGNFPGRFSGRQFSNSRSEMNVSTLELGDSALYLCASSLESGMSNEQFFGPGTRLTVL.

CDR3 loop: CASSLSQGPEYGYTF. DNA of the CDR3: TGTGCCAGCAGCTTATCGCAGGGACCAGAGTATGGCTACACCTTC. The chain has TRBV7-8 and TRBJ1-2; possibly TRBD1 for D (5 bases). The V gene lost 2 bases and the J gene lost 5 bases, with 15 bases spanning the gap. Germline assignment: CDR1 SGHVS and CDR2 FQNEAQ. The CDR3 has 15 amino acids.

This clonotype came up many times. The rearrangement links TRBV29-1 to TRBJ2-1, with D perhaps TRBD1 (7 bases). V was shortened by 2 bases and J by 6 bases, with 14 bases between the two germline ends. This CDR3 spans 14 amino acids. Per the germline V gene, CDR1 is SQVTM and CDR2 is ANQGSEA. The CDR3 sequence: CSVEPRQGGNEQFF. CDR3 bases: TGCAGCGTTGAACCCCGACAGGGAGGCAATGAGCAGTTCTTC.

This clonotype was recorded at least ten times. The J gene is TRBJ1-6, the V gene TRBV12-3 or TRBV12-4; 7 bases fit TRBD1. The CDR3 has 13 residues. After removal of 6 bases from V and 9 bases from J, the junction contained 5 bases not matched to a gene. The CDR3 DNA sequence: TGTGCCAGCAGCCAGGGGGGTTTTTCACCCCTCCACTTT. It codes for CASSQGGFSPLHF.